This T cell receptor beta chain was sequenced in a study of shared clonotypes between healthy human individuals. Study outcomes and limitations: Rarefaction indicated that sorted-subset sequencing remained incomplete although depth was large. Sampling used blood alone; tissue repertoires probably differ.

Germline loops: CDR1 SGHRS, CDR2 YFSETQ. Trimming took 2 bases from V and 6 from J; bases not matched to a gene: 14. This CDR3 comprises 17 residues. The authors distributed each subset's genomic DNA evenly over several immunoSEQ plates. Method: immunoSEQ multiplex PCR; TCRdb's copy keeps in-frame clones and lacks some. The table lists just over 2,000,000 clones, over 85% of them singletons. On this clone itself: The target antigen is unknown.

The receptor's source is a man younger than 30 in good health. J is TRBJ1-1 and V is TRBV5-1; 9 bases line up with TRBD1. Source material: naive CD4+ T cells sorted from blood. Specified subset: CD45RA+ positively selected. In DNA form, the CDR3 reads TGCGCCAGCAGCTTTGGGACAGGGAGGTCCCGGTCCCCTGAAGCTTTCTTT. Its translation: CASSFGTGRSRSPEAFF.